These 30 T cell receptor beta chains were all obtained from the same sample, sequenced in a study of T cells in Graves' hyperthyroidism and ophthalmopathy. Amplified TCR beta CDR3 regions derived from RNA transcripts. The HTBI primer set was used in a first-round RT-PCR of the TCR CDR3. TCRdb passed the multiplex PCR reads through MiXCR, listing each CDR3 protein once. This sample yields tens of thousands of distinct CDR3 sequences, of which around 52% are seen a single time; 25% belongs to the top ten. The sample comprised blood. The receptors come from a woman between 40 and 50 years old with Graves' ophthalmopathy.

The chain employs TRBV12-3 or TRBV12-4 and TRBJ1-2; the match to TRBD1 covers 8 bases. The length of the CDR3 is 14 residues. With 6 bases clipped from V and 0 bases from J, the junction kept 3 bases outside the gene matches. CDR3 DNA sequence: TGTGCCAGCAGACAGGGACAGGCTAACTATGGCTACACCTTC. Translating it yields CASRQGQANYGYTF.

The chain recombines TRBV7-6 with TRBJ2-3, with TRBD2 identical over 13 bases. The CDR3 length is 18 residues. CDR1 is SGHVS and CDR2 is FNYEAQ in the germline V gene. The junction had 11 bases not matched to a gene; V was cut back by 5 bases and J by 3 bases. The CDR3 DNA follows: TGTGCCAGCAGCAAGCCGGGACTAGCGGGGTCCACGACAGATACGCAGTATTTT. It translates to CASSKPGLAGSTTDTQYF.

This clonotype occurred many times. A much larger clone lies one base from this, so it may be a read error. The V call is TRBV11-2, the J call TRBJ1-1; possibly TRBD1 for D (5 bases). V gave up 2 bases and J gave up 3 bases, with 7 bases separating them. CDR1 is SGHAT and CDR2 is FQNNGV in the germline V gene. The length of the CDR3 is 13 residues. The CDR3 nucleotides read TGTGCCAGCAGCTTATGGGGGGACACTGAAGCTTTCTTT. As protein: CASSLWGDTEAFF.

The chain recombines TRBV7-9 with TRBJ2-7, with 7 bases that match TRBD2. Germline V gives CDR1 SEHNR, CDR2 FQNEAQ (reference sequence). The CDR3 is made up of 13 amino acids. V dropped 3 bases and J dropped 3; count of bases not matched to a gene: 2. The CDR3 region has the DNA TGTGCCAGCAGCTTTTCTAGCGGCTACGAGCAGTACTTC. Protein sequence: CASSFSSGYEQYF.

This clonotype was seen at least ten times. This chain joins TRBV12-3 or TRBV12-4 and TRBJ1-2; TRBD1 matches 7 bases. The J segment lost 6 bases and the V segment lost 6 bases, leaving 7 bases of the junction unmatched. The CDR3 length is 13 residues. The CDR3 DNA is TGTGCCAGCAGCCTCGGGACAGCCCATGGCTACACCTTC. Translation: CASSLGTAHGYTF.

This sequence joins TRBV4-3 and TRBJ2-6; a weak D match, TRBD1 (6 bases). V was trimmed by 2 bases and J by 2 bases, leaving 16 bases between them. This CDR3 comprises 18 residues. Germline V gives CDR1 LGHNA, CDR2 YSLEER. For the CDR3, the DNA is TGCGCCAGCAGCCAAAGGTACCAGGGGCGTGCTGGGGCCAACGTCCTGACTTTC. Translating gives CASSQRYQGRAGANVLTF.

The table lists this clonotype with many counts. This sequence joins TRBV12-3 or TRBV12-4 and TRBJ1-2; D is perhaps TRBD1 (6 bases). V shed 5 bases and J shed 8 bases, with 21 bases lying between them. The CDR3 is 15 residues long. Here the CDR3 reads CASSDFTGGGRGYTF. In DNA, the CDR3 is TGTGCCAGCAGTGACTTCACCGGGGGGGGCAGGGGCTACACCTTC.

About this clonotype itself: The final CDR3 position lacks the conserved phenylalanine or tryptophan, pointing to a likely read error. The DNA is omitted, as the CDR3 cannot be located on it reliably, and the CDR3 follows TCRdb's listing. CDR3 amino acids: CASSLAIRTGAPTSST. The rearrangement uses TRBV7-9 and TRBJ2-7. CDR1 SEHNR and CDR2 FQNEAQ come from the germline V gene (reference sequence). The CDR3 is 16 amino acids long, termini counted.

V is TRBV5-1 and J is TRBJ2-7, with a possible D match to TRBD2 (5 bases). The CDR3 runs to 16 residues. Trimming stripped 5 bases from V and 0 bases from J, with 18 bases between. Germline-derived CDR1 and CDR2 are SGHRS and YFSETQ. The CDR3 sequence: CASRVVERAYSYEQYF. The CDR3 nucleotides are TGCGCCAGCAGAGTCGTGGAGAGGGCCTACTCCTACGAGCAGTACTTC.

In this sample, this clonotype turned up a few times. The chain is built from TRBV3-1 and TRBJ1-5; the D is unclear. V lost 2 bases, J lost 5 bases, and 10 bases lay in between. Germline CDR1 and CDR2: LGHDT and YNNKEL (reference sequence). This CDR3 has 14 residues. For the CDR3, the DNA is TGTGCCAGCAGCCAAAATGGTATCGATCAGCCCCAGCATTTT. Its protein product is CASSQNGIDQPQHF.

This clonotype was seen repeatedly, ten times or more. V gene TRBV28 combines with J gene TRBJ1-1; D is unclear. The ends were cut back, 6 bases at V and 1 base at J, with 9 bases in the middle. Per germline, CDR1 MDHEN and CDR2 SYDVKM. CDR3 length: 13 residues. In nucleotides, the CDR3 is TGTGCCAGCAGACGGACGGCGAACACTGAAGCTTTCTTT. Amino acids: CASRRTANTEAFF.

This clonotype appeared a few times. At one end the junction does not follow the germline gene, possibly because of a read error. The V and J genes are TRBV7-8 and TRBJ1-4, with 9 nucleotides matching TRBD1. The CDR3 is 17 residues long. Looked up from germline, CDR1 is SGHVS and CDR2 is FQNEAQ. Here the CDR3 DNA reads TGCGCCAGCAGCAAGGACAGGGGTGCGGCAACTAATGTAAAACTGTTTTTT. It codes for CASSKDRGAATNVKLFF.

The gene calls are TRBV2 and TRBJ1-2, with TRBD1 identical over 8 bases. This CDR3 contains 13 residues. The junction had 5 bases not matched to a gene; V was cut back by 6 bases and J by 5 bases. CDR1 is SNHLY and CDR2 is FYNNEI in the germline V gene. DNA of the CDR3: TGTGCCAGCAGCGGACAGGGTTTGTATGGCTACACCTTC. It yields the protein CASSGQGLYGYTF.

The V call is TRBV7-3, the J call TRBJ2-5; TRBD1 matches at 10 bases. Per germline, CDR1 SGHTA and CDR2 FQGTGA. This CDR3 contains 14 residues. Losses at the gene ends were 3 bases for V and 4 bases for J; bases not matched to a gene: 2. The CDR3 region is CASSLGTGAETQYF. The CDR3 region has the DNA TGTGCCAGCAGCTTGGGGACAGGGGCAGAGACCCAGTACTTC.

This clonotype appeared many times. The chain employs TRBV11-2 and TRBJ1-2; D is unresolved. The CDR3 extends over 16 amino acids. Germline CDR1 is SGHAT and CDR2 is FQNNGV. V was pared by 1 base and J by 5 bases, with 17 bases between. For the CDR3, the DNA is TGTGCCAGCAGCTTAGTGGCAGGCATCCCACCGTATGGCTACACCTTC. Translating gives CASSLVAGIPPYGYTF.

The chain is built from TRBV11-2 and TRBJ2-3, with D tentatively TRBD1 or TRBD2 (5 bases each). This CDR3 contains 16 residues. Germline V CDR1 and CDR2: SGHAT, FQNNGV. V was trimmed by 0 bases and J by 9 bases, leaving 19 bases between them. The CDR3 region has the DNA TGTGCCAGCAGCTTAGAGGGACGTATTGGCGCTGAAACGCAGTATTTT. Its protein is CASSLEGRIGAETQYF.

This chain connects TRBV20-1 to TRBJ1-6; D unclear. Trimming pared 2 bases from V and 9 bases from J, leaving 11 bases between. Germline values: CDR1 DFQATT, CDR2 SNEGSKA (reference sequence). The length of the CDR3 is 13 residues. This CDR3 reads CSARLGGISPLHF. The CDR3, as DNA: TGCAGTGCTAGACTGGGAGGGATTTCACCCCTCCACTTT.

This clonotype has ten or more counts. This rearrangement joins TRBV12-3 or TRBV12-4 to TRBJ1-2; D is unclear. Trimming stripped 3 bases from V and 4 bases from J, with 12 bases between. This CDR3 has 14 residues. Here the CDR3 reads CASSLFLSGYGYTF. CDR3 nucleotides: TGTGCCAGCAGTTTGTTTTTGAGCGGCTATGGCTACACCTTC.

About this clonotype itself: The CDR3 ends on some other residue instead of the conserved phenylalanine or tryptophan, so this is likely a read error. In DNA form, the CDR3 reads TGTGCCAGCGGTGGGACAGGGGGGGAAGCTTTCTAT. This sequence encodes CASGGTGGEAFY. J is TRBJ1-1 and V is TRBV2, with 11 nucleotides matching TRBD1. This CDR3 contains 12 residues. CDR1 SNHLY and CDR2 FYNNEI come from the germline V gene. V lost 8 bases to trimming and J lost 8 bases; unmatched junction nucleotides: 4.

The chain is built from TRBV14 and TRBJ2-3; 10 nucleotides match TRBD2. Losses at the gene ends were 6 bases for V and 0 bases for J; bases not matched to a gene: 6. The CDR3 length is 16 residues. Germline CDR1 and CDR2: SGHDN and FVKESK. DNA of the CDR3: TGTGCCAGCAGGCTCCCGACTAGCGGGAGCACAGATACGCAGTATTTT. Protein product: CASRLPTSGSTDTQYF.

This clonotype was seen repeatedly, ten times or more. This chain links TRBV16 with TRBJ1-5; 8 bases match TRBD1. The J segment lost 7 bases and the V segment lost 5 bases, leaving 25 bases of the junction unmatched. Germline V gene lookup returns CDR1 KGHSY and CDR2 FQNENV. This CDR3 has 20 amino acids. In DNA, the CDR3 is TGTGCCAGCAGCGGTACCTCCGAGGGCGCAGGGGGCAATCAGTGGCAGCCCCAGCATTTT. It codes for CASSGTSEGAGGNQWQPQHF.

The chain links TRBV6-5 to TRBJ2-7; a weak D match, TRBD1 (6 bases). V was clipped by 4 bases and J by 4 bases, with 8 bases between them. Germline V gene lookup returns CDR1 MNHEY and CDR2 SVGAGI. The CDR3 length is 12 residues. The chain's CDR3 is CASSFRGYEQYF. The CDR3 DNA is TGTGCCAGCAGTTTTAGGGGGTACGAGCAGTACTTC.

This clonotype was seen just once. Its ends do not fully match the called genes, so a read error is possible. The chain joins TRBV5-1 to TRBJ1-5, with D perhaps TRBD1 (5 bases). The CDR3 consists of 14 residues. Germline CDR1 is SGHRS and CDR2 is YFSETQ. The CDR3 loop is CPSSEGRGNQPQHF. The CDR3 DNA follows: TGCCCCAGCAGCGAGGGACGGGGCAATCAGCCCCAGCATTTT.

This clonotype qualifies as medium-sized. V is TRBV29-1 and J is TRBJ1-5; 7 bases map to TRBD1. V shed 4 bases, J shed 7 bases, and the junction held 4 bases outside the gene matches. This CDR3 is 12 amino acids long. Germline V gene data show CDR1 as SQVTM and CDR2 as ANQGSEA. The CDR3 reads CSVANRGQPQHF. For the CDR3, the DNA is TGCAGCGTTGCGAACAGGGGACAGCCCCAGCATTTT.

Concerning this clonotype: Sequence at one end of the junction differs from germline and may be a read error. This rearrangement joins TRBV5-1 to TRBJ1-5; D not certain. The CDR3 has 14 residues. Germline values: CDR1 SGHRS, CDR2 YFSETQ. The CDR3 protein is CARPEIVINQPQHF. In DNA, the CDR3 is TGCGCCCGCCCTGAGATTGTCATCAATCAGCCCCAACATTTT.

With respect to this clonotype: Given a much more abundant clone one base away, this may be a read error. The final CDR3 position lacks the conserved phenylalanine or tryptophan, pointing to a likely read error. The chain employs TRBV4-1 and TRBJ2-2, with 7 bases fitting TRBD1. Germline V gives CDR1 MGHRA, CDR2 YSYEKL. Germline trimming cut 0 bases from V and 2 bases from J; bases unmatched to any gene: 6. The CDR3 spans 17 residues. The CDR3 protein is CASSQDWDSFNTGELFI. DNA of the CDR3: TGCGCCAGCAGCCAAGATTGGGACAGCTTTAACACCGGGGAGCTGTTTATT.

This sequence joins TRBV7-6 and TRBJ2-3; 7 nucleotides line up with TRBD2. The junction had 22 bases not matched to a gene; V was cut back by 2 bases and J by 5 bases. The length of the CDR3 is 20 residues. Per the germline V gene, CDR1 is SGHVS and CDR2 is FNYEAQ. This CDR3 is CASSLIGHRGVAGGGDTQYF. CDR3 bases: TGTGCCAGCAGCTTAATAGGTCATCGGGGAGTAGCGGGTGGGGGAGATACGCAGTATTTT.

There are many counts of this clonotype. V gene TRBV7-2 combines with J gene TRBJ2-1; D is perhaps TRBD1 (6 bases). The CDR3 is made up of 16 amino acids. V lost 0 bases and J lost 4, with 13 bases in between. From germline, CDR1 is SGHTA and CDR2 FQGNSA. CDR3 sequence (DNA): TGTGCCAGCAGCTTAGCTGGCAGGGGTGGATACAATGAGCAGTTCTTC. It encodes CASSLAGRGGYNEQFF.

This clonotype turned up a few times. The V and J genes are TRBV29-1 and TRBJ2-1; D is ambiguous. V was shortened by 6 bases and J by 7 bases, with 7 bases between the two germline ends. Germline V gene sequence: CDR1 SQVTM, CDR2 ANQGSEA. This CDR3 spans 10 amino acids. The CDR3 region is CSVSENEQFF. The CDR3 bases are TGCAGCGTAAGTGAGAATGAGCAGTTCTTC.

The table lists this clonotype with a count of one. The chain is built from TRBV19 and TRBJ2-3, with 9 bases lining up with TRBD2. In germline, CDR1 is LNHDA, CDR2 SQIVND (reference sequence). V trimming: 3 bases; J trimming: 0 bases; junction bases outside the gene matches: 7. The CDR3 loop spans 17 amino acids. The CDR3 DNA is TGTGCCAGTAGTATCTCGGCTAGCGGGACTAGCACAGATACGCAGTATTTT. Translating gives CASSISASGTSTDTQYF.